This is a list of T cell receptor beta chains from one sample in a study of naive CD8 T cells in extremely preterm neonates. This table comes from immunoSEQ multiplex PCR, and its TCRdb copy is limited to in-frame clones, with some not included. This table has a few thousand clones, around 97% appearing once. The sample comprised naive CD8+ T cells from cord blood. Every receptor here comes from a newborn in good health. Each CDR3 is given with its conserved first and last residue. A D gene is named only where the DNA matches it firmly. Rows give clone size only sometimes, using once, few, many, or a class for an expanded clone.

v_gene	abundance	j_gene	d_gene	CDR3aa	CDR3nt
TRBV14	.	TRBJ1-1	.	CASSQDKGVWNTEAFF	TGTGCCAGCAGCCAAGATAAAGGGGTGTGGAACACTGAAGCTTTCTTT
TRBV11-2	.	TRBJ2-7	TRBD2	CASSSGGGLNYEQYF	TGTGCCAGCAGCTCTGGGGGGGGGTTGAACTACGAGCAGTACTTC
TRBV6-6	.	TRBJ2-7	TRBD1	CASTPGQGSGEQYF	TGTGCCAGCACACCAGGACAGGGGTCGGGAGAGCAGTACTTC
TRBV29-1	.	TRBJ2-7	.	CSVDADEQYF	TGCAGCGTTGATGCGGACGAGCAGTACTTC
TRBV7-6	.	TRBJ2-1	TRBD2	CASSSSTDLTSYYNEQFF	TGTGCCAGCAGCTCTTCGACGGACCTGACTAGCTACTACAATGAGCAGTTCTTC
TRBV9	.	TRBJ1-2	TRBD1	CASSPGGHGYTF	TGTGCCAGCAGCCCAGGGGGACATGGCTACACCTTC
TRBV9	.	TRBJ2-2	TRBD2	CASSVGTSGNTGELFF	TGTGCCAGCAGCGTAGGGACTAGCGGGAACACCGGGGAGCTGTTTTTT
TRBV5-4	.	TRBJ2-1	TRBD2	CASSSSGRAYNEQFF	TGTGCCAGCAGCTCTAGCGGGAGGGCCTACAATGAGCAGTTCTTC
TRBV7-9	.	TRBJ2-7	.	CASSHPDKSSYEQYF	TGTGCCAGCAGCCACCCCGACAAGAGCTCCTACGAGCAGTACTTC
TRBV19	.	TRBJ1-2	TRBD1	CASSRTGAFYGYTF	TGTGCCAGTAGTAGGACAGGGGCTTTTTATGGCTACACCTTC
TRBV19	.	TRBJ2-7	TRBD1	CASSYWTGSINEQYF	TGTGCCAGTAGTTACTGGACAGGGAGTATCAACGAGCAGTACTTC
TRBV5-6	.	TRBJ2-1	TRBD2	CASSSGSSYNEQFF	TGTGCCAGCAGCAGCGGGAGCTCCTACAATGAGCAGTTCTTC
TRBV9	.	TRBJ1-1	.	CASSVAGALNTEAFF	TGTGCCAGCAGCGTCGCAGGGGCTTTGAACACTGAAGCTTTCTTT
TRBV30	once	TRBJ2-1	.	CAWSGQFNEQFF	TGTGCCTGGAGTGGACAGTTCAATGAGCAGTTCTTC
TRBV13	.	TRBJ1-5	.	CASSSGPSSNQPQHF	TGTGCCAGCAGCTCCGGTCCGAGTAGCAATCAGCCCCAGCATTTT
TRBV28	.	TRBJ2-1	TRBD1	CASSPTTGFEQFF	TGTGCCAGCAGTCCTACGACAGGGTTTGAGCAGTTCTTC
TRBV29-1	.	TRBJ2-7	TRBD1	CSADLRGRMVYEQYF	TGCAGCGCCGATCTCAGGGGGCGTATGGTCTACGAGCAGTACTTC
TRBV10-3	.	TRBJ2-5	TRBD1	CAIRDRGQETQYF	TGTGCCATCAGGGACAGGGGTCAAGAGACCCAGTACTTC
TRBV5-4	.	TRBJ2-7	.	CASSPGAYEQYF	TGTGCCAGCAGCCCCGGGGCCTACGAGCAGTACTTC
TRBV19	.	TRBJ2-3	.	CATAFRGSDTQYF	TGTGCCACCGCCTTCCGGGGTTCGGATACGCAGTATTTT
TRBV7-2	.	TRBJ2-5	TRBD1	CASNKITGQGGETQYF	TGTGCCAGCAACAAAATCACGGGACAGGGAGGAGAGACCCAGTACTTC
TRBV11-3	.	TRBJ2-1	TRBD1	CASSLGTGIYNEQFF	TGTGCCAGCAGCTTAGGGACAGGGATATACAATGAGCAGTTCTTC
TRBV4-3	.	TRBJ2-1	.	CASSRSRDLYNEQFF	TGCGCCAGCAGCCGGTCCCGGGACTTATACAATGAGCAGTTCTTC
TRBV5-1	.	TRBJ2-7	.	CASSLHSYEQYF	TGCGCCAGCAGCTTGCACTCCTACGAGCAGTACTTC
TRBV19	once	TRBJ2-2	TRBD2	CASSIAGGNTGELFF	TGTGCCAGTAGTATAGCGGGGGGGAACACCGGGGAGCTGTTTTTT
TRBV4-3	.	TRBJ2-7	.	CASSQGWPSPYEQYF	TGCGCCAGCAGCCAAGGTTGGCCTAGCCCCTACGAGCAGTACTTC
TRBV4-1	.	TRBJ2-7	.	CASSQAGGQAYEQYF	TGCGCCAGCAGCCAAGCCGGGGGGCAGGCCTACGAGCAGTACTTC
TRBV2	.	TRBJ1-2	.	CASSPVRSANYGYTF	TGTGCCAGCAGCCCTGTCAGGTCAGCTAACTATGGCTACACCTTC
TRBV6-5	.	TRBJ2-7	.	CASKQGYEQYF	TGTGCCTCAAAACAGGGTTACGAGCAGTACTTC
TRBV7-6	.	TRBJ1-1	TRBD1	CASSPGQGLNTEAFF	TGTGCCAGCAGCCCGGGACAGGGGTTGAACACTGAAGCTTTCTTT
TRBV5-6	.	TRBJ1-2	TRBD1	CASSLGDSYGYTF	TGTGCCAGCAGCTTGGGGGACAGCTATGGCTACACCTTC
TRBV27	.	TRBJ2-2	.	CASTGDTGELFF	TGTGCCAGCACAGGGGACACCGGGGAGCTGTTTTTT
TRBV7-9	.	TRBJ2-7	.	CASSFDDRPWAYEQYF	TGTGCCAGCAGCTTTGATGACAGGCCATGGGCCTACGAGCAGTACTTC
TRBV6-5	.	TRBJ1-1	.	CASSYTQRGTEAFF	TGTGCCAGCAGTTACACGCAACGAGGCACTGAAGCTTTCTTT
TRBV5-6	.	TRBJ2-7	.	CASSLGGHEQYF	TGTGCCAGCAGCTTGGGGGGCCACGAGCAGTACTTC
TRBV7-2	.	TRBJ2-7	.	CASSSSSYEQYF	TGTGCCAGCAGCTCTAGCTCCTACGAGCAGTACTTC
TRBV6-5	.	TRBJ2-7	TRBD1	CASHRGINYEQYF	TGTGCCAGCCACAGGGGAATAAACTACGAGCAGTACTTC
TRBV9	.	TRBJ2-1	.	CASSQGSSYNEQFF	TGTGCCAGCAGTCAGGGATCCTCCTACAATGAGCAGTTCTTC
TRBV4-3	.	TRBJ2-7	TRBD2	CASSHAGLAVYEQYF	TGCGCCAGCAGCCACGCGGGACTAGCGGTCTACGAGCAGTACTTC
TRBV6-1	.	TRBJ2-2	TRBD1	CASSRRQGAGELFF	TGTGCCAGCAGTAGAAGACAGGGGGCCGGGGAGCTGTTTTTT
TRBV9	.	TRBJ2-2	TRBD2	CASSHSMSSGETGELFF	TGTGCCAGCAGCCATTCGATGTCTAGCGGTGAAACCGGGGAGCTGTTTTTT